A single sample gave rise to the 6 T cell receptor beta chains below, sequenced in a study of shared clonotypes between healthy human individuals. The assay was immunoSEQ multiplex PCR, and TCRdb's table has in-frame clones only and misses some. The table shows about 560,000 clones, with around three quarters occurring only once. Sample: PBMCs. These receptors all come from a middle-aged woman in good health. Some clones in this sample may be carry-over from other donors' samples.

The chain is built from TRBV19 and TRBJ2-7; 9 bases match TRBD1. V was pared by 7 bases and J by 4 bases, with 5 bases of the junction left unmatched. CDR1 is LNHDA and CDR2 is SQIVND in the germline V gene (reference sequence). This CDR3 spans 13 amino acids. This CDR3 reads CASTDRGWYEQYF. CDR3 nucleotide sequence: TGTGCCAGTACGGACAGGGGCTGGTACGAGCAGTACTTC. The variable domain in full, completed from reference TRBV19 and TRBJ2-7, reads DGGITQSPKYLFRKEGQNVTLSCEQNLNHDAMYWYRQDPGQGLRLIYYSQIVNDFQKGDIAEGYSVSREKKESFPLTVTSAQKNPTAFYLCASTDRGWYEQYFGPGTRLTVT.

The chain has TRBV29-1 and TRBJ2-3; 11 nucleotides align to TRBD2. The CDR3 contains 16 residues. In germline, CDR1 is SQVTM, CDR2 ANQGSEA. V trimming: 4 bases; J trimming: 0 bases; junction bases outside the gene matches: 6. In nucleotides, the CDR3 is TGCAGCGTTGCGTTGACTAGCGGGGTTAGCACAGATACGCAGTATTTT. Protein sequence: CSVALTSGVSTDTQYF.

This clone was found once. The rearrangement joins TRBV11-3 to TRBJ2-5; 10 positions agree with TRBD2. This CDR3 region has 15 residues. With 5 bases clipped from V and 2 bases from J, the junction kept 5 bases outside the gene matches. In germline, CDR1 is SGHNT, CDR2 YENEEA. CDR3 residues: CASSPRTSGQETQYF. The CDR3, as DNA: TGTGCCAGCAGCCCCCGGACTAGCGGACAAGAGACCCAGTACTTC.

J is TRBJ1-2 and V is TRBV4-3; D is unclear. Between the trimmed V and J ends, which lost 0 bases and 2 bases, there was a span of 13 bases. Germline CDR1 is LGHNA and CDR2 is YSLEER. This CDR3 has 16 residues. The CDR3 here is CASSQDPRTGNYGYTF. In DNA, the CDR3 is TGCGCCAGCAGCCAAGACCCCAGGACGGGAAACTATGGCTACACCTTC.

The chain joins TRBV28 to TRBJ2-7; TRBD2 might be the D (5 bases). Trimming took 2 bases from V and 2 from J, leaving 10 bases between them. Per germline, CDR1 MDHEN and CDR2 SYDVKM. The CDR3 contains 14 residues. The CDR3, as DNA: TGTGCCAGCAGTTTACGGGGTCGCACCTACGAGCAGTACTTC. Its protein is CASSLRGRTYEQYF.

This clone was seen just once. The chain has TRBV11-2 and TRBJ2-5; 8 bases match TRBD1. J lost 2 bases, V lost 4 bases, and 3 bases had no gene match. CDR1 and CDR2 from the germline V gene are SGHAT and FQNNGV. The CDR3 extends over 14 amino acids. CDR3 coding DNA: TGTGCCAGCAGCTGGACAGGGACACAAGAGACCCAGTACTTC. This translates into CASSWTGTQETQYF.